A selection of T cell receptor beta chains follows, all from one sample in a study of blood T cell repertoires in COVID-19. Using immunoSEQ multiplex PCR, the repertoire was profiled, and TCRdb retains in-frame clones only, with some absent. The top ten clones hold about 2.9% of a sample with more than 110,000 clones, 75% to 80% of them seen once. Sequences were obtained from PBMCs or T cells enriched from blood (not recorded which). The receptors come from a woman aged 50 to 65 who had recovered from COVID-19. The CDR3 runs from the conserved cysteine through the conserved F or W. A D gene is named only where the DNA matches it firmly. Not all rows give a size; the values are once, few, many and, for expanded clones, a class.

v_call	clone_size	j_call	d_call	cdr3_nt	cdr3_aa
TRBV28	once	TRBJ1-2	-	TGTGCCAGCAGTCGAGAGGGCAATATAGGCTATGGCTACACCTTC	CASSREGNIGYGYTF
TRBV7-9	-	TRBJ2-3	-	TGTGCCAGCAGCCTCCGGGACACCTTTCCTTCTAGCACAGATACGCAGTATTTT	CASSLRDTFPSSTDTQYF
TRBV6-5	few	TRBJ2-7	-	TGTGCCAGCAGCGCCTGGCGGGGCGACTACGAGCAGTACTTC	CASSAWRGDYEQYF
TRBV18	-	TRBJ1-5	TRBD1	TGTGCCAGCTCAACGTTCCCCCGGGACAGGGATGCTCAGCCCCAGCATTTT	CASSTFPRDRDAQPQHF
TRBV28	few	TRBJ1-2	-	TGTGCCAGCAGGCCGACAATGAACTATGGCTACACCTTC	CASRPTMNYGYTF
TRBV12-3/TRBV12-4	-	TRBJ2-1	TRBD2	TGTGCCAGCACCCCGGGGGGGGCCAATGAGCAGTTCTTC	CASTPGGANEQFF
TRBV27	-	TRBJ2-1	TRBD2	TGTGCCAGCGGAAAACTAGCGGGAACCTACAATGAGCAGTTCTTC	CASGKLAGTYNEQFF
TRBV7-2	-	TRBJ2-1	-	TGTGCCATTACGGGTTTGCGGGGCAGGGAAAGGTTAGGGTACAATGAGCAGTTCTTC	CAITGLRGRERLGYNEQFF
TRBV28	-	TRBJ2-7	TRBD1	TGTGCCAGCCGCACTTGGGACAGCTACGAGCAGTACTTC	CASRTWDSYEQYF
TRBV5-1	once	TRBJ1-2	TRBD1	TGCGCCAGCAGCTCCGGGACAGGGCATGGCTACACCTTC	CASSSGTGHGYTF
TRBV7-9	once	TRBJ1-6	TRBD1	TGTGCCAGCAGCGCCGGGGACAGGCGAAGGGATTCACCCCTCCACTTT	CASSAGDRRRDSPLHF
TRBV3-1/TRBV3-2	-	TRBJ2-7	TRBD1	TGTGCCAGCAGCCCCTTGGGACAGGGTAGGGAGCAGTACTTC	CASSPLGQGREQYF
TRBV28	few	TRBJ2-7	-	TGTGCCAGCAGAGGACAGCTCTACGAGCAGTACTTC	CASRGQLYEQYF
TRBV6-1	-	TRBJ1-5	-	TGTGCCAGCAGTGAAACAAACCGGGGAAATCAGCCCCAGCATTTT	CASSETNRGNQPQHF
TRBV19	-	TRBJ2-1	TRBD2	TGTGCCAGTAGTATCCTAGCGGGATCTAGTACCAACAATGAGCAGTTCTTC	CASSILAGSSTNNEQFF
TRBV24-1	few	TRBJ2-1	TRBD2	TGTGCCACCAGTGACCTGACTGAGCGGGATAGGCCTGTTGGAGAGCAGTTCTTC	CATSDLTERDRPVGEQFF
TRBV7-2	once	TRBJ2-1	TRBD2	TGTGCCAGCAGCACGGGACTAGCGGGAGTGGTGGAGCAGTTCTTC	CASSTGLAGVVEQFF
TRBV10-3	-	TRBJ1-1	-	TGTGCCATCATTGGGCAGGGGAACACTGAAGCTTTCTTT	CAIIGQGNTEAFF
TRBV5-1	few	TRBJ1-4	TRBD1	TGCGCCAGCAGCCCTGGAGGGACAGGGGAAAAACTGTTTTTT	CASSPGGTGEKLFF
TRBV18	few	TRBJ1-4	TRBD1	TGTGCCAGCTCACCTTCCGGACAGGTCGAAAAACTGTTTTTT	CASSPSGQVEKLFF
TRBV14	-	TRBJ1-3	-	TGTGCCAGCAGCCTCTTAGGGAGCTCTGGAAACACCATATATTTT	CASSLLGSSGNTIYF
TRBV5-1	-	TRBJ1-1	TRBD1	TGCGCCAGCAGCGGTAATGTGACAGGGGGCTTCCTGAACACTGAAGCTTTCTTT	CASSGNVTGGFLNTEAFF
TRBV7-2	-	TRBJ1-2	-	TGTGCCAGCAGCTATAGGAGACTCAGAACTAACTATGGCTACACCTTC	CASSYRRLRTNYGYTF
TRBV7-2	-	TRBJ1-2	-	TGTGCCAGCAGTACACAGGTGGCGTTGTATGGCTACACCTTC	CASSTQVALYGYTF
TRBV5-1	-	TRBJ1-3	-	TGCGCCAGCAGCCTAGATGGGGACAACTCTGGAAACACCATATATTTT	CASSLDGDNSGNTIYF
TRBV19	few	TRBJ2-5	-	TGTGCCAGTAGTCCCGGGTTCCAAGAGACCCAGTACTTC	CASSPGFQETQYF
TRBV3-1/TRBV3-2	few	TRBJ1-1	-	TGTGCCAGCAGCCTCTCAGATGAAGCTTTCTTT	CASSLSDEAFF
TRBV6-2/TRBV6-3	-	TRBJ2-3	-	TGTGCCAGCAGTGAGGCCCGGGGGGCCGGCACAGATACGCAGTATTTT	CASSEARGAGTDTQYF
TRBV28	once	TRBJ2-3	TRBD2	TGTGCCAGCAGTCCCGGACTAGCGGGAGCCCCAGATACGCAGTATTTT	CASSPGLAGAPDTQYF
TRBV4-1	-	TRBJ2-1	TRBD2	TGCGCCAGCAGCCAGGATCCTAGCGGGGGGTCCTACAATGAGCAGTTCTTC	CASSQDPSGGSYNEQFF
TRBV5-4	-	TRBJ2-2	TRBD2	TGTGCCAGCAGCTTGAGGGCTAGCGGAAACACCGGGGAGCTGTTTTTT	CASSLRASGNTGELFF
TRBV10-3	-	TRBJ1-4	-	TGTGCCATCAGTGAGTCGAGGGGGACAACTAATGAAAAACTGTTTTTT	CAISESRGTTNEKLFF
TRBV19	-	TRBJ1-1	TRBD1	TGTGCCAGTAGTTCCACCGACAGGGGGCCCACTGAAGCTTTCTTT	CASSSTDRGPTEAFF
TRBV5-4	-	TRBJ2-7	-	TGTGCCAGCAGCTTGAGGCTAGCTGGCGAGCAGTACTTC	CASSLRLAGEQYF
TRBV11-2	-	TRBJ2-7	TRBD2	TGTGCCAGCAAACCCATGGAGGGAGGGACCCACGAGCAGTACTTC	CASKPMEGGTHEQYF
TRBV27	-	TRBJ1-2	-	TGTGCCAGCAGTACCTCCCACCTGCGCTATGGCTACACCTTC	CASSTSHLRYGYTF
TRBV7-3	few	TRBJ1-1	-	TGTGCCAGCAGCTTACAGGGTTCAGGGAACACTGAAGCTTTCTTT	CASSLQGSGNTEAFF
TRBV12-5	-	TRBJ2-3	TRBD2	TGTGCTAGTGGACCCGGGACTAACACAGATACGCAGTATTTT	CASGPGTNTDTQYF
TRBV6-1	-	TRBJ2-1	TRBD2	TGTGCCAGCAGTGAATTCAGCGGGAGCAACTACAATGAGCAGTTCTTC	CASSEFSGSNYNEQFF
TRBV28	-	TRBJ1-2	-	TGTGCCAGCAGCTTAGCACCACGGGACTATGGCTACACCTTC	CASSLAPRDYGYTF
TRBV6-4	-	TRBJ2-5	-	TGTGCCAGCAGTGACTCCCCGGGGAACCAAGAGACCCAGTACTTC	CASSDSPGNQETQYF
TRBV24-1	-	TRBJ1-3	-	TGTGCCACCAGGGACTTTGGAAACACCATATATTTT	CATRDFGNTIYF
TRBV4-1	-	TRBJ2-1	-	TGCGCCAGCAGCCAAACAGGGCTCGTTAACAATGAGCAGTTCTTC	CASSQTGLVNNEQFF
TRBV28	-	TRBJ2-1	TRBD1	TGTGCCAGCAGTGTCCCCCTCCGGACAGGGGGCAATGAGCAGTTCTTC	CASSVPLRTGGNEQFF
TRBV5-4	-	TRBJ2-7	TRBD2	TGTGCCAGCAGCTCTCAGCGGGGCTTTTCCTACGAGCAGTACTTC	CASSSQRGFSYEQYF
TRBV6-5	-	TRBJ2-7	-	TGTGCCAGCAGTTACCGTGGGCCCTACGAGCAGTACTTC	CASSYRGPYEQYF
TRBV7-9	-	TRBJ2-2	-	TGTGCCAGCAGCCCCCCGCGGGGGCCGTACACCGGGGAGCTGTTTTTT	CASSPPRGPYTGELFF
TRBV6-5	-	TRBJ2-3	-	TGTGCCAGCAGAGGGGACTTTAGCACAGATACGCAGTATTTT	CASRGDFSTDTQYF
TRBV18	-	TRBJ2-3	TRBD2	TGTGCCAGCTCACCACCGTCTAGCGGGAGTGTCTTTGCAGATACGCAGTATTTT	CASSPPSSGSVFADTQYF
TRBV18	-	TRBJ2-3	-	TGTGCCAGCTCACCACCGCAGGGTACATACTCAGATACGCAGTATTTT	CASSPPQGTYSDTQYF
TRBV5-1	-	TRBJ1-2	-	TGCGCCAGCAGCCTAGACGCCTATGGCTACACCTTC	CASSLDAYGYTF
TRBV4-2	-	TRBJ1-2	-	TGTGCCAGCAGCCAAGAGCGGGGGTTAGACTATGGCTACACCTTC	CASSQERGLDYGYTF
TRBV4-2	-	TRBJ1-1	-	TGTGCCAGCAGTCGTTCCAGGGGAACTGAAGCTTTCTTT	CASSRSRGTEAFF
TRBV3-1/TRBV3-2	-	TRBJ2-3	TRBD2	TGTGCCAGCAGCCAAGATCAGCGGGCTAGCGGGAGGGCCGGGGGGACGCAGTATTTT	CASSQDQRASGRAGGTQYF
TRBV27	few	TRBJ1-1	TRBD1	TGTGCCAGCAGCCGAGAGAGGGGGCTGAACACTGAAGCTTTCTTT	CASSRERGLNTEAFF
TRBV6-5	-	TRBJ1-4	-	TGTGCCAGCAGCAGGCAGGGTGCTAATGAAAAACTGTTTTTT	CASSRQGANEKLFF
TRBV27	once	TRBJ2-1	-	TGTGCCAGCAGTTTTTACGACAGGCCCCCCTACAATGAGCAGTTCTTC	CASSFYDRPPYNEQFF